Below are 6 T cell receptor beta chains sequenced from a single sample in a study of Graves' ophthalmopathy and Graves' hyperthyroidism (dated by TCRdb to 2017 to 2018). The sequencing machine was an Illumina HiSeq 2000. For repertoire sequencing, TCR beta CDR3 regions were amplified from RNA transcripts. HTBI primers and the Qiagen OneStep RT-PCR kit were used in a first-round RT-PCR, which was followed by a second-round multiplex PCR, size selection and purification. The raw public data were reprocessed by TCRdb itself: fastp quality trimming at Q25, MiXCR clonotype calling, in-frame beta chains only. Rows with a matching CDR3 protein are joined into one entry that keeps the most common DNA and genes. A total of about 220,000 distinct CDR3 sequences appear in this sample, about a fifth of them only once. 35% to 55% of the sample is held by the ten biggest clonotypes. The material sequenced was peripheral blood. The receptors originated from a woman aged 45-65 years with Graves' ophthalmopathy. Donor details come from another sample of the same person, matched by shared clones.

The sample holds a few counts of this clonotype. The chain employs TRBV19 and TRBJ2-2, with 9 nucleotides matching TRBD1. Losses at the gene ends were 6 bases for V and 3 bases for J; bases not matched to a gene: 8. The CDR3 sequence is 16 residues long. The germline V gene has CDR1 LNHDA and CDR2 SQIVND (reference sequence). In DNA form, the CDR3 reads TGTGCCAGTAGGCAATCGGGACAGGGCTACACCGGGGAGCTGTTTTTT. Protein: CASRQSGQGYTGELFF.

The chain carries TRBV11-2 and TRBJ2-5; TRBD2 agrees at 13 bases. Germline CDR1 and CDR2: SGHAT and FQNNGV. Germline trimming cut 6 bases from V and 0 bases from J; bases unmatched to any gene: 13. The CDR3 consists of 19 residues. In DNA, the CDR3 is TGTGCCAGCAGTACTGGTAGGACTAGCGGGAGTTTGTACCAAGAGACCCAGTACTTC. Translated, it gives CASSTGRTSGSLYQETQYF.

This clonotype was seen a few times. This chain links TRBV7-8 with TRBJ1-2, with 8 bases fitting TRBD1. Germline-derived CDR1 and CDR2 are SGHVS and FQNEAQ. The CDR3 has 15 residues. V lost 0 bases, J lost 4 bases, and 4 bases stayed unmatched. This chain's CDR3 is CASSLAQGARYGYTF. For the CDR3, the DNA is TGTGCCAGCAGCTTAGCGCAGGGGGCGCGCTATGGCTACACCTTC.

This clonotype was found many times. This chain links TRBV28 with TRBJ1-6; unclear D gene. V was clipped by 8 bases and J by 12 bases, with 8 bases between them. Germline-derived CDR1 and CDR2 are MDHEN and SYDVKM. This CDR3 comprises 10 residues. DNA of the CDR3: TGTGCCAGCGGTCTTGAACCCCTCCACTTT. As protein: CASGLEPLHF. Complete variable domain (other parts from reference TRBV28 and TRBJ1-6): DVKVTQSSRYLVKRTGEKVFLECVQDMDHENMFWYRQDPGLGLRLIYFSYDVKMKEKGDIPEGYSVSREKKERFSLILESASTNQTSMYLCASGLEPLHFGNGTRLTVT.

There are many counts of this clonotype. The rearrangement links TRBV29-1 to TRBJ2-7; 7 nucleotides match TRBD2. V shed 7 bases and J 7 bases; nucleotides not matched to a gene: 13. Germline values: CDR1 SQVTM, CDR2 ANQGSEA. CDR3 size: 13 residues. The CDR3 nucleotides are TGCAGCGCACTGGGCGGCCCCGGGGGGGAGCAGTACTTC. It yields the protein CSALGGPGGEQYF.

For the CDR3, the DNA is TGTGCCAGCAGCTTATATCAGGGGGGAACCTACGAGCAGTACTTC. Amino acid sequence: CASSLYQGGTYEQYF. The rearrangement joins TRBV11-2 to TRBJ2-7, with TRBD1 as a possible D gene (7 bases). V was trimmed by 2 bases and J by 2 bases, leaving 13 bases between them. Germline CDR1 SGHAT, CDR2 FQNNGV. The CDR3 runs 15 residues.